A selection of T cell receptor beta chains follows, all from one sample in a study of blood T cell repertoires in COVID-19. Assay used: immunoSEQ multiplex PCR; TCRdb lists only in-frame clones, some missing. The sample gives under 350,000 clones, about nine tenths of which show up once; under 2.5% is in the top ten. What was sequenced was peripheral blood. All receptors derive from a man aged 45-65 years with acute or convalescent COVID-19. The CDR3 runs from the conserved cysteine through the conserved F or W. D genes are given only for firm matches. Where a row states a size, it is once, few, many or the class of an expanded clone; other rows omit it.

once,16,.,TRBV6-1,TRBJ2-2,CASSGTRVTNTGELFF,TGTGCCAGCAGTGGCACGCGGGTAACGAACACCGGGGAGCTGTTTTTT
.,13,.,TRBV11-2,TRBJ2-7,CASSLDNGGEQYF,TGTGCCAGCAGCTTAGATAACGGCGGCGAGCAGTACTTC
.,15,.,TRBV27,TRBJ2-5,CASSTIRGAGETQYF,TGTGCCAGCAGTACCATACGGGGGGCTGGAGAGACCCAGTACTTC
.,13,.,TRBV7-3,TRBJ1-1,CASSPTGRTEAFF,TGTGCCAGCAGTCCGACAGGTCGCACTGAAGCTTTCTTT
.,17,TRBD2,TRBV9,TRBJ2-2,CASSPRLAASNTGELFF,TGTGCCAGCAGCCCACGACTAGCGGCCTCGAACACCGGGGAGCTGTTTTTT
.,16,TRBD1,TRBV7-9,TRBJ1-3,CASSFSTGTSGNTIYF,TGTGCCAGCAGCTTTTCGACAGGGACCTCTGGAAACACCATATATTTT
.,14,TRBD2,TRBV7-7,TRBJ2-1,CASSYDRAGNEQFF,TGTGCTAGCAGCTATGACCGAGCGGGAAATGAGCAGTTCTTC
.,12,.,TRBV18,TRBJ2-1,CASSPARDEQFF,TGTGCCAGCTCACCCGCCCGGGATGAGCAGTTCTTC
.,16,.,TRBV18,TRBJ1-1,CASSLFGQPGNTEAFF,TGTGCCAGCTCACTCTTCGGACAGCCTGGGAACACTGAAGCTTTCTTT
.,18,TRBD1,TRBV7-8,TRBJ2-6,CASSRTGGLSSGANVLTF,TGTGCCAGCAGCCGAACAGGGGGATTGAGCTCTGGGGCCAACGTCCTGACTTTC
.,12,.,TRBV18,TRBJ1-2,CASSLEILGYTF,TGTGCCAGCTCACTCGAGATCCTTGGCTACACCTTC
.,16,.,TRBV18,TRBJ1-1,CASSPPNTAGNTEAFF,TGTGCCAGCTCACCGCCCAACACGGCGGGGAACACTGAAGCTTTCTTT
.,14,TRBD1,TRBV9,TRBJ1-6,CASSETGADPPLHF,TGTGCCAGCAGCGAGACAGGGGCGGACCCACCCCTCCACTTT
once,16,.,TRBV10-1,TRBJ2-7,CASSEGGGGQGYEQYF,TGCGCCAGCAGTGAGGGTGGGGGGGGGCAAGGTTACGAGCAGTACTTC
few,15,TRBD1,TRBV11-2,TRBJ1-2,CASSSYRGQGYGYTF,TGTGCCAGCAGCTCGTACAGGGGACAGGGCTATGGCTACACCTTC
few,15,TRBD1,TRBV9,TRBJ1-6,CASTALRDSGSPLHF,TGTGCCAGCACCGCCCTCCGGGACAGTGGTTCACCCCTCCACTTT
once,13,.,TRBV12-3/TRBV12-4,TRBJ2-7,CASRPGVSYEQYF,TGTGCCAGCAGGCCCGGGGTCTCCTACGAGCAGTACTTC
.,14,TRBD1,TRBV7-2,TRBJ1-5,CASSLGTGKPPQHF,TGTGCCAGCAGCTTAGGGACAGGGAAACCGCCCCAGCATTTT
.,12,.,TRBV6-2/TRBV6-3,TRBJ2-7,CASSYPAYEQYF,TGTGCCAGCAGTTACCCCGCCTACGAGCAGTACTTC
.,16,TRBD2,TRBV9,TRBJ2-5,CASSVAGSGGQETQYF,TGTGCCAGCAGCGTAGCGGGCAGCGGGGGGCAAGAGACCCAGTACTTC
.,13,.,TRBV6-5,TRBJ1-5,CASRSGWNQPQHF,TGTGCCAGCAGGTCAGGGTGGAATCAGCCCCAGCATTTT
.,15,.,TRBV6-5,TRBJ1-2,CASRVVSFGNYGYTF,TGTGCCAGCAGGGTAGTTAGCTTCGGAAACTATGGCTACACCTTC
.,14,.,TRBV19,TRBJ1-1,CASSIYSGPTEAFF,TGTGCCAGTAGTATCTACTCAGGGCCCACTGAAGCTTTCTTT
.,14,TRBD1,TRBV9,TRBJ1-1,CASSPTGTGTEAFF,TGTGCCAGCAGCCCGACAGGGACGGGCACTGAAGCTTTCTTT
.,15,.,TRBV18,TRBJ2-5,CASSPGRAVQETQYF,TGTGCCAGCTCGCCCGGTAGAGCGGTTCAAGAGACCCAGTACTTC
.,16,TRBD2,TRBV19,TRBJ2-1,CASTPSAGGNYNEQFF,TGTGCCAGTACCCCGTCAGCGGGGGGAAACTACAATGAGCAGTTCTTC
.,16,.,TRBV7-9,TRBJ1-4,CASSPGDYLFNEKLFF,TGTGCCAGCAGCCCAGGGGACTACCTATTTAATGAAAAACTGTTTTTT
.,16,.,TRBV19,TRBJ1-2,CASSPYSRVPNYGYTF,TGTGCCAGTAGTCCCTATTCCAGGGTACCTAACTATGGCTACACCTTC
few,15,.,TRBV5-6,TRBJ2-2,CASSPGTVNTGELFF,TGTGCCAGCAGCCCCGGGACTGTTAACACCGGGGAGCTGTTTTTT
.,12,.,TRBV30,TRBJ1-1,CAWRGGATEAFF,TGTGCCTGGAGAGGAGGGGCCACTGAAGCTTTCTTT
.,14,TRBD1,TRBV25-1,TRBJ1-1,CASRWNRGETEAFF,TGTGCCAGCAGATGGAACAGGGGAGAGACTGAAGCTTTCTTT
.,15,TRBD2,TRBV5-4,TRBJ2-3,CASSLTSGGQDTQYF,TGTGCCAGCAGCTTGACTAGCGGGGGTCAGGATACGCAGTATTTT
.,14,TRBD1,TRBV6-1,TRBJ1-2,CASSERQGFYGYTF,TGTGCCAGCAGTGAACGACAGGGGTTCTATGGCTACACCTTC
.,13,.,TRBV2,TRBJ1-2,CASSLDSNYGYTF,TGTGCCAGCAGCCTGGACAGTAACTATGGCTACACCTTC
.,15,TRBD2,TRBV6-5,TRBJ2-5,CASRASEWGGETQYF,TGTGCCAGCAGAGCTAGCGAGTGGGGGGGTGAGACCCAGTACTTC
.,13,TRBD1,TRBV7-3,TRBJ1-1,CASSQDRVAEAFF,TGTGCCAGCAGCCAGGACAGGGTGGCTGAAGCTTTCTTT
.,14,.,TRBV18,TRBJ1-2,CASSPSGNSYGYTF,TGTGCCAGCTCACCATCGGGAAATAGCTATGGCTACACCTTC
.,15,TRBD1,TRBV15,TRBJ2-7,CATSRDPGQGYEQYF,TGTGCCACCAGCAGAGACCCGGGACAGGGCTACGAGCAGTACTTC
.,14,.,TRBV27,TRBJ1-1,CASPGTGDDTEAFF,TGTGCCAGCCCCGGGACGGGGGACGACACTGAAGCTTTCTTT
.,12,.,TRBV30,TRBJ2-7,CAYRTGSYEQYF,TGTGCCTACAGGACCGGGTCCTACGAGCAGTACTTC
.,12,TRBD1,TRBV10-2,TRBJ1-1,CATRTGDTEAFF,TGCGCCACCAGGACAGGGGACACTGAAGCTTTCTTT
.,19,.,TRBV23-1,TRBJ2-1,CASSQLQLRRDHSYNEQFF,TGCGCCAGCAGTCAACTGCAACTAAGGCGGGACCACTCCTACAATGAGCAGTTCTTC
.,16,.,TRBV5-1,TRBJ1-2,CASSSMAAATPDGYTF,TGCGCCAGCAGCTCCATGGCGGCGGCTACTCCTGATGGCTACACCTTC
.,16,.,TRBV6-2/TRBV6-3,TRBJ1-2,CASSYSLGQSRNGYTF,TGTGCCAGCAGTTACTCCCTGGGACAATCGAGGAATGGCTACACCTTC
.,14,.,TRBV19,TRBJ2-7,CASSPSGRRVEQYF,TGTGCCAGTAGTCCGTCCGGGAGACGGGTCGAGCAGTACTTC
.,13,.,TRBV6-5,TRBJ1-5,CASSYSRSQPQHF,TGTGCCAGCAGTTACTCGAGAAGCCAGCCCCAGCATTTT
.,17,TRBD2,TRBV7-2,TRBJ2-3,CASSLVVLAGRADTQYF,TGTGCCAGCAGCTTAGTGGTACTAGCGGGGAGGGCAGATACGCAGTATTTT
.,14,.,TRBV24-1,TRBJ1-5,CATSVGLRNQPQHF,TGTGCCACCAGTGTTGGACTTAGGAATCAGCCCCAGCATTTT
.,16,.,TRBV9,TRBJ1-4,CASSEGVGQLNEKLFF,TGTGCCAGCAGCGAAGGGGTCGGACAGCTTAATGAAAAACTGTTTTTT
.,15,TRBD1,TRBV28,TRBJ1-2,CASSSAKGAIYGYTF,TGTGCCAGCAGTTCCGCCAAGGGGGCGATCTATGGCTACACCTTC
.,20,.,TRBV7-3,TRBJ2-1,CASSQGVTRGGGSSYNEQFF,TGTGCCAGCAGCCAAGGGGTGACCCGCGGTGGCGGTAGCTCCTACAATGAGCAGTTCTTC
.,15,.,TRBV5-1,TRBJ1-1,CASSLVGGANTEAFF,TGCGCCAGCAGCTTGGTTGGGGGGGCGAACACTGAAGCTTTCTTT
.,14,.,TRBV5-1,TRBJ2-2,CASLETANTGELFF,TGCGCCAGCTTGGAGACCGCGAACACCGGGGAGCTGTTTTTT
.,14,.,TRBV18,TRBJ1-4,CASSPGGAGEKLFF,TGTGCCAGCTCACCAGGGGGGGCAGGTGAAAAACTGTTTTTT
.,13,TRBD2,TRBV2,TRBJ2-3,CASRNSGDDTQYF,TGTGCCAGCAGAAATAGCGGGGACGATACGCAGTATTTT